The 28 T cell receptor beta chains in this list originate from one sample, sequenced in a study of blood T cell repertoires in COVID-19. The table came from immunoSEQ multiplex PCR; TCRdb's copy has only in-frame clones and leaves some out. This table has over 250,000 clones, more than 75% appearing once. Sample: peripheral blood. The receptors shown here come from a woman aged 40-49 years who had recovered from COVID-19.

The chain carries TRBV19 and TRBJ2-3, with 8 nucleotides matching TRBD2. V gave up 4 bases and J gave up 6 bases; unmatched junction bases: 9. Germline CDR1 LNHDA, CDR2 SQIVND (reference sequence). The CDR3 loop spans 15 amino acids. CDR3 DNA: TGTGCCAGTAGTAGTCGGCGGGAGGCGGGGGATACGCAGTATTTT. The encoded protein is CASSSRREAGDTQYF.

The chain has TRBV19 and TRBJ1-2; 8 nucleotides agree with TRBD1. In germline, CDR1 is LNHDA, CDR2 SQIVND (reference sequence). CDR3 size: 15 residues. Losses at the gene ends were 0 bases for V and 3 bases for J; bases not matched to a gene: 3. CDR3 region: CASSIDSQGDYGYTF. The CDR3 DNA reads as TGTGCCAGTAGTATAGATTCACAGGGGGACTATGGCTACACCTTC.

V and J are TRBV30 and TRBJ2-1, with a weak D call TRBD1 (5 bases). Trimming removed 5 bases from V and 5 bases from J, with 13 bases in between. The CDR3 has 13 residues. CDR1 and CDR2 from the germline V gene are GTSNPN and SVGIG (reference sequence). The CDR3: CAWVWAGNNEQFF. In nucleotides, the CDR3 is TGTGCCTGGGTGTGGGCAGGGAACAATGAGCAGTTCTTC.

In this sample, this clone turned up many times. V and J are TRBV30 and TRBJ2-1; D might be TRBD1 (5 bases). The V end was cut by 2 bases, the J end by 10 bases, with 12 bases between. The germline V gene has CDR1 GTSNPN and CDR2 SVGIG (reference sequence). This CDR3 is built from 12 residues. The CDR3, as DNA: TGTGCCTGGAGTCCCCAGGGCCGGGAGCAGTTCTTC. The encoded protein is CAWSPQGREQFF.

The J gene is TRBJ2-2, the V gene TRBV19; D is perhaps TRBD2 (5 bases). The CDR3 extends over 15 amino acids. V was clipped by 1 base and J by 4 bases, with 10 bases between them. Germline V CDR1 and CDR2: LNHDA, SQIVND (reference sequence). The CDR3, as DNA: TGTGCCAGTAGTATAGGGACTCGCCCCACCGGGGAGCTGTTTTTT. The encoded protein is CASSIGTRPTGELFF.

The J gene is TRBJ1-1, the V gene TRBV21-1; TRBD1 is taken as the D call from the table, unchecked against the DNA. TRBV21-1 is recorded as a pseudogene. The CDR3 covers 14 residues. The CDR3 region has the DNA TGTGCCGGTGGGGCCGGGACAGCCTACACTGAAGCTTTCTTT. This sequence encodes CAGGAGTAYTEAFF.

This clone was detected only a few times. V usage is TRBV2 and J usage is TRBJ1-6; 8 bases line up with TRBD1. The CDR3 covers 15 residues. Per germline, CDR1 SNHLY and CDR2 FYNNEI. V was clipped by 4 bases and J by 6 bases; unmatched bases: 5. The CDR3, as DNA: TGTGCCAGCAGTGTGCAGGGGGCTGGTAATTCACCCCTCCACTTT. It codes for CASSVQGAGNSPLHF.

V usage is TRBV11-2 and J usage is TRBJ2-5; D is perhaps TRBD2 (6 bases). With 10 bases removed from V and 5 bases from J, the gap between germline ends came to 14 bases. The CDR3 consists of 12 residues. Germline CDR1 is SGHAT and CDR2 is FQNNGV. The CDR3 sequence: CATGVAGETQYF. The CDR3 DNA is TGTGCCACGGGGGTAGCCGGGGAGACCCAGTACTTC.

Regarding this clone: An end of the junction does not agree with germline; a read error may underlie this. The V and J genes are TRBV11-2 and TRBJ2-1; 9 bases match TRBD2. The CDR3 runs 14 residues. Per germline, CDR1 SGHAT and CDR2 FQNNGV. CDR3 nucleotide sequence: TGTGCCAGCACCTTAGCGGGAGCCTACAATGAGCAGTTCTTC. This translates into CASTLAGAYNEQFF.

The chain joins TRBV7-2 to TRBJ2-1, with TRBD2 matching 16 bases. The germline V gene encodes CDR1 SGHTA and CDR2 FQGNSA. The CDR3 sequence is 17 residues long. V was pared by 5 bases and J by 4 bases, with 5 bases of the junction left unmatched. CDR3 sequence: CASSGGLAGGRYNEQFF. CDR3 coding DNA: TGTGCCAGCAGCGGGGGACTAGCGGGAGGGAGATACAATGAGCAGTTCTTC.

The rearrangement uses TRBV6-2 or TRBV6-3 and TRBJ2-2; D is ambiguous. The CDR3 spans 14 residues. V dropped 2 bases and J dropped 4 bases, with 8 bases sitting between them. Germline CDR1 and CDR2: MNHEY and SVGEGT. The CDR3 reads CASSYEPGTGELFF. The CDR3 DNA reads TGTGCCAGCAGTTACGAGCCGGGCACCGGGGAGCTGTTTTTT.

The V and J genes are TRBV9 and TRBJ2-3; a weak D match, TRBD2 (7 bases). The CDR3 is 15 residues long. Trimming removed 0 bases at V and 1 base at J, with 9 bases between. In germline, CDR1 is SGDLS, CDR2 YYNGEE. CDR3 DNA: TGTGCCAGCAGCGTAGGCGGGGGCCGCACAGATACGCAGTATTTT. Translation gives CASSVGGGRTDTQYF.

V gene TRBV30 combines with J gene TRBJ1-3, with TRBD1 as a possible D gene (6 bases). Germline assignment: CDR1 GTSNPN and CDR2 SVGIG (reference sequence). V dropped 5 bases and J dropped 2 bases, with 10 bases sitting between them. The length of the CDR3 is 13 residues. CDR3 in amino acids: CAWAHRAGNTIYF. DNA of the CDR3: TGTGCCTGGGCACACAGGGCTGGAAACACCATATATTTT.

The chain links TRBV7-2 to TRBJ2-1, with TRBD2 as a possible D gene (6 bases). The CDR3 sequence is 14 residues long. V was pared by 5 bases and J by 9 bases, with 17 bases between. Germline CDR1 reads SGHTA; CDR2 reads FQGNSA. The CDR3 DNA sequence: TGTGCCAGCAGCCCCCCCGGGCCCGGGGGTGAGCAGTTCTTC. Its translation: CASSPPGPGGEQFF.

The V gene is TRBV15, the J gene TRBJ2-7, with TRBD1 as a possible D gene (7 bases). Trimming cost V 1 base and J 3 bases, with 13 bases left between them. The CDR3 runs to 15 residues. Looked up from germline, CDR1 is LNHNV and CDR2 is YYDKDF (reference sequence). The CDR3 DNA follows: TGTGCCACCAGCAGAGGGAGGGACAGTGGCTACGAGCAGTACTTC. As protein: CATSRGRDSGYEQYF.

The table lists this clone with a few counts. V is TRBV27 and J is TRBJ1-2; D possibly corresponds to TRBD1 (5 bases). CDR3 length equals 15 residues. Trimming shortened V by 0 bases and J by 4 bases, and 12 bases separated the two germline ends. Germline V gene sequence: CDR1 MNHEY, CDR2 SMNVEV (reference sequence). The CDR3 bases are TGTGCCAGCAGTTTATCGGCAGGGTTAGGCTATGGCTACACCTTC. Encoded protein: CASSLSAGLGYGYTF.

The chain is built from TRBV7-8 and TRBJ1-3; no definite D call. The CDR3 runs 15 residues. Trimming removed 1 base from V and 2 bases from J, with 9 bases in between. Germline V gene sequence: CDR1 SGHVS, CDR2 FQNEAQ. The CDR3 sequence: CASSLGAGAGNTIYF. DNA for the CDR3: TGTGCCAGCAGCTTAGGGGCAGGTGCTGGAAACACCATATATTTT.

This clone was counted a few times. The V and J genes are TRBV6-2 or TRBV6-3 and TRBJ2-3; 14 nucleotides match TRBD2. The CDR3 runs 16 residues. The ends lost 5 bases at V and 5 bases at J; junction bases unmatched: 6. Germline V lookup: CDR1 MNHEY, CDR2 SVGEGT. This CDR3 reads CASSAGLAGAVDTQYF. The CDR3 DNA is TGTGCCAGCAGTGCGGGACTAGCGGGAGCTGTAGATACGCAGTATTTT.

J is TRBJ1-6 and V is TRBV5-6; D perhaps matches TRBD1 (5 bases). Germline-derived CDR1 and CDR2 are SGHDT and YYEEEE. The CDR3 totals 15 residues. V lost 1 base and J 1 base, leaving 6 bases between the germline ends. The CDR3 loop is CASSLRGSYNSPLHF. The CDR3 DNA follows: TGTGCCAGCAGCTTGAGGGGTTCCTATAATTCACCCCTCCACTTT. Full variable domain (rest looked up from reference TRBV5-6 and TRBJ1-6): DAGVTQSPTHLIKTRGQQVTLRCSPKSGHDTVSWYQQALGQGPQFIFQYYEEEERQRGNFPDRFSGHQFPNYSSELNVNALLLGDSALYLCASSLRGSYNSPLHFGNGTRLTVT.

CDR3 nucleotides: TGTGCCAGCTCACCATCCACAGGAGCTTTCTTT. It translates to CASSPSTGAFF. This chain uses TRBV18 with TRBJ1-1, with D possibly matching TRBD1 (5 bases). Trimming took 2 bases from V and 10 from J, leaving 8 bases between them. Germline values: CDR1 KGHSH, CDR2 LQKENI. The CDR3 contains 11 residues. The whole variable domain, remainder taken from reference TRBV18 and TRBJ1-1, is NAGVMQNPRHLVRRRGQEARLRCSPMKGHSHVYWYRQLPEEGLKFMVYLQKENIIDESGMPKERFSAEFPKEGPSILRIQQVVRGDSAAYFCASSPSTGAFFGQGTRLTVV.

V and J are TRBV6-5 and TRBJ2-7, with 7 bases that match TRBD1. CDR1 and CDR2 (germline): MNHEY, SVGAGI. The CDR3 totals 15 residues. Trimming took 0 bases from V and 0 from J; bases not matched to a gene: 2. CDR3 sequence: CASSYSGQDSYEQYF. CDR3 coding DNA: TGTGCCAGCAGTTACTCCGGACAGGACTCCTACGAGCAGTACTTC.

The chain carries TRBV13 and TRBJ2-1; TRBD2 matches 14 bases. After removal of 5 bases from V and 8 bases from J, the junction contained 17 bases not matched to a gene. The CDR3 length is 19 residues. The germline CDR1 and CDR2 sequences are PRHDT and FYEKMQ (reference sequence). The CDR3 protein is CASSPMTSGRAGGRHEQFF. The CDR3 DNA reads as TGTGCCAGCAGCCCGATGACTAGCGGGAGGGCCGGTGGTCGTCATGAGCAGTTCTTC.

The rearrangement joins TRBV3-1 (or the pseudogene TRBV3-2) to TRBJ2-1; D not resolved. V lost 3 bases and J lost 15, with 15 bases in between. CDR1 and CDR2 from the germline V gene are LGHDT and YNNKEL (reference sequence). CDR3 length: 12 residues. DNA for the CDR3: TGTGCCAGCAGCCACGCAGACTGGCCGGGGTTCTTC. Its translation: CASSHADWPGFF.

The chain is built from TRBV29-1 and TRBJ2-7, with D perhaps matching TRBD1 (6 bases). Trimming took off 6 bases at V and 7 bases at J, with 13 bases between the two ends. Germline CDR1 reads SQVTM; CDR2 reads ANQGSEA. This CDR3 contains 11 residues. Written as DNA, the CDR3 is TGCAGCGTACAACAGGGCGGAGAGCAGTACTTC. It yields the protein CSVQQGGEQYF.

The chain couples TRBV19 to TRBJ2-2, with 7 nucleotides matching TRBD2. CDR3 length: 13 residues. Germline V CDR1 and CDR2: LNHDA, SQIVND (reference sequence). The junction had 6 bases not matched to a gene; V was cut back by 9 bases and J by 5 bases. CDR3 sequence reads: CASLGRRTGELFF. DNA of the CDR3: TGTGCCAGCCTCGGGAGGAGGACCGGGGAGCTGTTTTTT.

The V and J genes are TRBV6-2 or TRBV6-3 and TRBJ2-6, with D unresolved. Trimming took off 2 bases at V and 9 bases at J, with 8 bases between the two ends. Germline V CDR1 and CDR2: MNHEY, SVGEGT. The CDR3 totals 13 residues. The CDR3, as DNA: TGTGCCAGCAGTTACCCCCCGGTCAACGTCCTGACTTTC. It codes for CASSYPPVNVLTF.

The V call is TRBV7-2, the J call TRBJ2-7, with a weak D call TRBD1 (5 bases). Germline CDR1 is SGHTA and CDR2 is FQGNSA. V lost 4 bases to trimming and J lost 6 bases, with 16 bases between them. The CDR3 consists of 14 residues. CDR3: CASSSQWGTGEQYF. The CDR3 DNA reads as TGTGCCAGCAGCTCCCAGTGGGGCACCGGCGAGCAGTACTTC.

V and J are TRBV7-8 and TRBJ1-1, with 9 bases lining up with TRBD1. Germline-derived CDR1 and CDR2 are SGHVS and FQNEAQ. The CDR3 contains 17 residues. With 0 bases clipped from V and 1 base from J, the junction kept 6 bases outside the gene matches. In DNA, the CDR3 is TGTGCCAGCAGCTTAGCTGGGACAGGGAGGAGGAACACTGAAGCTTTCTTT. The encoded protein is CASSLAGTGRRNTEAFF.